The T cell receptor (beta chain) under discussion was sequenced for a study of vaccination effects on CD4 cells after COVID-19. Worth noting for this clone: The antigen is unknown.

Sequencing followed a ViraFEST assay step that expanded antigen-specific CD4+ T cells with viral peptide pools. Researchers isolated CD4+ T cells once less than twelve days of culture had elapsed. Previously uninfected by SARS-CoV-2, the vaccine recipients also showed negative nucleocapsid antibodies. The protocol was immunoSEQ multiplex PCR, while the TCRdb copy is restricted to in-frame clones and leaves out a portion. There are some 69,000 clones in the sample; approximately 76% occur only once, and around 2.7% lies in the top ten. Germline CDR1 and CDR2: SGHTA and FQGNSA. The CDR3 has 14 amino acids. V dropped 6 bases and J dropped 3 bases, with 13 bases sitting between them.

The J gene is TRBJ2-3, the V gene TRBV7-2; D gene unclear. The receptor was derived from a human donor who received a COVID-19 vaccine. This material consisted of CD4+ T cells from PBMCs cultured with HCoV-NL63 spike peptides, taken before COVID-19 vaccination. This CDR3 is CASSQDVGTDTQYF. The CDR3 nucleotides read TGTGCCAGCAGTCAAGACGTAGGAACAGATACGCAGTATTTT. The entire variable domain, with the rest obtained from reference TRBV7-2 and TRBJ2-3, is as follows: GAGVSQSPSNKVTEKGKDVELRCDPISGHTALYWYRQSLGQGLEFLIYFQGNSAPDKSGLPSDRFSAERTGGSVSTLTIQRTQQEDSAVYLCASSQDVGTDTQYFGPGTRLTVL.